These 17 T cell receptor beta chains were sequenced from one sample in a study of identical twins. TCRdb used MiXCR to reprocess the 5' RACE reads, holding one entry per CDR3 protein. The sample includes hundreds of thousands of distinct CDR3 sequences, about 20% seen only once; the top ten take approximately 4.3%. This same sample was also part of a study on T cells expressing NK-cell markers.

The sample comprised PBMCs. These receptor sequences come from a woman aged 18-29 years in good health.

This clonotype was seen at least ten times. The chain joins TRBV12-3 or TRBV12-4 to TRBJ2-7; the match to TRBD1 covers 7 bases. The CDR3 extends over 13 amino acids. The J segment lost 0 bases and the V segment lost 7 bases, leaving 3 bases of the junction unmatched. CDR3 protein: CASIRTGSYEQYF. The CDR3 DNA reads TGTGCCAGCATCCGGACAGGCTCCTACGAGCAGTACTTC.

This clonotype has just a few counts. The chain uses TRBV20-1 and TRBJ2-1; unclear D gene. The germline V gene encodes CDR1 DFQATT and CDR2 SNEGSKA (reference sequence). CDR3 length: 14 amino acids. V gave up 1 base and J gave up 0 bases, with 7 bases separating them. Here the CDR3 reads CSARGASSYNEQFF. DNA for the CDR3: TGCAGTGCTAGAGGGGCTAGCTCCTACAATGAGCAGTTCTTC.

This clonotype was counted only a few times. The chain has TRBV12-3 or TRBV12-4 and TRBJ2-1; 12 bases line up with TRBD2. V lost 6 bases and J lost 8; bases outside the gene matches: 8. This CDR3 has 15 amino acids. CDR3: CASSSVGTSGYEQFF. The CDR3 region has the DNA TGTGCCAGCAGCTCCGTCGGGACTAGCGGGTATGAGCAGTTCTTC.

The chain joins TRBV5-1 to TRBJ2-2; TRBD1 aligns across 7 bases. The CDR3 is 16 amino acids. With 1 base clipped from V and 4 bases from J, the junction kept 7 bases outside the gene matches. In germline, CDR1 is SGHRS, CDR2 YFSETQ. CDR3 coding DNA: TGCGCCAGCAGCTTGTCAACAGGGGTGGTCACCGGGGAGCTGTTTTTT. Its protein is CASSLSTGVVTGELFF.

The J gene is TRBJ2-7, the V gene TRBV20-1, with TRBD2 matching 9 bases. V trimming: 1 base; J trimming: 0 bases; junction bases outside the gene matches: 7. Germline V gene lookup returns CDR1 DFQATT and CDR2 SNEGSKA (reference sequence). The CDR3 has 16 residues. The CDR3 nucleotides read TGCAGTGCTAGAGGGATAGCGGGGGACCTCTCCTACGAGCAGTACTTC. Translation: CSARGIAGDLSYEQYF.

This clonotype was picked up a small number of times. The genes are TRBV6-5 and TRBJ1-2; TRBD1 is a possible D gene (6 bases). V was trimmed by 0 bases and J by 8 bases, leaving 19 bases between them. The V gene's germline CDR1 is MNHEY and CDR2 SVGAGI. There are 16 residues in the CDR3. The CDR3 DNA is TGTGCCAGCAGTTACTCCTATGGGGGGATGGGACACGGCTACACCTTC. It is translated as CASSYSYGGMGHGYTF.

J is TRBJ1-1 and V is TRBV29-1; no definite D call. V lost 1 base and J lost 4, with 10 bases in between. The CDR3 is 13 amino acids. Germline CDR1 SQVTM, CDR2 ANQGSEA. The CDR3 protein is CSVEGGYGTEAFF. The CDR3 region has the DNA TGCAGCGTTGAAGGAGGATACGGCACTGAAGCTTTCTTT.

This clonotype was seen ten or more times. This chain joins TRBV7-9 and TRBJ2-7; no clear D gene. The CDR3 extends over 12 amino acids. Trimming removed 4 bases from V and 3 bases from J, with 7 bases in between. The germline CDR1 and CDR2 sequences are SEHNR and FQNEAQ (reference sequence). CDR3: CASSYTDYEQYF. CDR3 nucleotide sequence: TGTGCCAGCAGCTATACAGACTACGAGCAGTACTTC.

This clonotype occurred a few times. The chain is built from TRBV9 and TRBJ2-7; 10 bases line up with TRBD2. This CDR3 has 15 residues. V shed 2 bases, J shed 6 bases, and the junction held 8 bases outside the gene matches. Per the germline V gene, CDR1 is SGDLS and CDR2 is YYNGEE. In nucleotides, the CDR3 is TGTGCCAGCAGCGTTATGGCTAGCGGGAGTATCGAGCAGTACTTC. Amino acid sequence: CASSVMASGSIEQYF.

This clonotype was detected ten times or more. This sequence joins TRBV10-3 and TRBJ1-5; D is perhaps TRBD1 (6 bases). The germline V gene encodes CDR1 ENHRY and CDR2 SYGVKD. The CDR3 has 14 amino acids. Trimming removed 7 bases from V and 2 bases from J, with 12 bases in between. CDR3 sequence reads: CAITLRGGNQPQHF. The CDR3 DNA sequence: TGTGCCATCACTTTAAGGGGGGGCAATCAGCCCCAGCATTTT.

The CDR3 here is CASSQRGGTNTEAFF. The CDR3 nucleotides read TGCGCCAGCAGCCAGAGGGGCGGGACCAACACTGAAGCTTTCTTT. The chain has TRBV5-1 and TRBJ1-1; tentative D call: TRBD1 (5 bases). The germline V gene encodes CDR1 SGHRS and CDR2 YFSETQ. The CDR3 sequence is 15 residues long. Trimming shortened V by 4 bases and J by 2 bases, and 15 bases separated the two germline ends.

This clonotype showed up many times. The chain couples TRBV6-1 to TRBJ2-5, with D maybe TRBD1 (6 bases). CDR1 MNHNS and CDR2 SASEGT come from the germline V gene. The ends were cut back, 6 bases at V and 1 base at J, with 15 bases in the middle. This CDR3 has 15 residues. The CDR3 is CASSHPTGRQETQYF. CDR3 nucleotides: TGTGCCAGCAGCCATCCTACAGGGCGCCAAGAGACCCAGTACTTC.

This clonotype was seen more than once but under ten times. The V and J genes are TRBV5-1 and TRBJ2-1; 10 nucleotides line up with TRBD2. This CDR3 is 14 amino acids long. Germline-derived CDR1 and CDR2 are SGHRS and YFSETQ. V dropped 5 bases and J dropped 8; count of bases not matched to a gene: 7. The CDR3 here is CASSPSGSGYEQFF. The CDR3 DNA is TGCGCCAGCAGTCCTAGCGGGAGTGGCTATGAGCAGTTCTTC.

This clonotype has more than one count but fewer than ten. V is TRBV20-1 and J is TRBJ2-3, with 8 bases lining up with TRBD2. CDR3 length: 16 amino acids. The trim removed 0 bases at V and 8 bases at J, leaving 13 bases unmatched. The V gene's germline CDR1 is DFQATT and CDR2 SNEGSKA (reference sequence). In DNA, the CDR3 is TGCAGTGCTAGAGATCGGCGGGGGGACCTGAGAGTTACGCAGTATTTT. Its protein product is CSARDRRGDLRVTQYF.

CDR3 sequence (DNA): TGCGCCAGCAATCTACTAGCGGGCACGAATGAGCAGTTCTTC. Translated, it gives CASNLLAGTNEQFF. The rearrangement uses TRBV5-1 and TRBJ2-1; 9 positions match TRBD2. The CDR3 totals 14 residues. Germline CDR1 SGHRS, CDR2 YFSETQ. The V gene end was trimmed by 6 bases and the J gene end by 7 bases; junction bases not matched to a gene: 8.

The chain employs TRBV6-5 and TRBJ2-1; 8 nucleotides agree with TRBD2. The CDR3 sequence is 16 residues long. Trimming took 0 bases from V and 8 from J; bases not matched to a gene: 9. The germline gives CDR1 MNHEY, CDR2 SVGAGI. In DNA, the CDR3 is TGTGCCAGCAGTTACTCCCCGTGGGCGGGAGGCCATGAGCAGTTCTTC. As protein: CASSYSPWAGGHEQFF.

Notes on this clonotype: Relative to the germline gene, one junction end is altered; a read error may explain this. The rearrangement uses TRBV29-1 and TRBJ1-1; tentative D call: TRBD1 (5 bases). Germline CDR1 and CDR2: SQVTM and ANQGSEA. The CDR3 runs to 14 residues. Written as DNA, the CDR3 is TGCAGCGTCGTCAGGGATATAGGCGGCACTGAGGCTTTCTTT. Its translation: CSVVRDIGGTEAFF.